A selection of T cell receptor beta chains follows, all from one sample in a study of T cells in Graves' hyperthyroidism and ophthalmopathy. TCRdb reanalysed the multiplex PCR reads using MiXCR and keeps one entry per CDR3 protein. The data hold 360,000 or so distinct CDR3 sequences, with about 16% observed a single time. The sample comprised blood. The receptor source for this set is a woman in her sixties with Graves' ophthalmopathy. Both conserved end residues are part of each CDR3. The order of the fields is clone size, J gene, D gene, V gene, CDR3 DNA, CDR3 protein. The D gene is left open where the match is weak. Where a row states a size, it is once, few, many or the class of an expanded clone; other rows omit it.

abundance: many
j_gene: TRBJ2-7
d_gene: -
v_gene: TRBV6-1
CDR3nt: TGTGCCAGCAGCCAAGGGCGTAGCTCCTACGAGCAGTACTTC
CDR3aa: CASSQGRSSYEQYF

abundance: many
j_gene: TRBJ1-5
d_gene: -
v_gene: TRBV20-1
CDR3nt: TGCAGTGCCCCGGTCGGGGTTGAGGGCAATCAGCCCCAGCATTTT
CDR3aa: CSAPVGVEGNQPQHF

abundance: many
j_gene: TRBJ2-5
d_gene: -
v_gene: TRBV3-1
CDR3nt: TGTGCCAGCAGCCATCCAGGCACACTCCAAGAGACCCAGTACTTC
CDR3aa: CASSHPGTLQETQYF

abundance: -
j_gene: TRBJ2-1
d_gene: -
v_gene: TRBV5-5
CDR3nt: TGTGCCAGCAAAGAGGTTGGGGCAGGGGCCTTATCCTACAATGAGCAGTTCTTC
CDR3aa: CASKEVGAGALSYNEQFF

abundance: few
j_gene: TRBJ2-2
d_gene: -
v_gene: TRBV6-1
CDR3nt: TGTGCCAGCAGTGAGGAGACAGCGAACACCGGGGAGCTGTTTTTT
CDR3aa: CASSEETANTGELFF

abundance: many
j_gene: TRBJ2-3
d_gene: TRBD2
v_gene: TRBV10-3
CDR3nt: TGTGCCATCAAAGGCCTAGCGGGAGGTTTGACAGATACGCAGTATTTT
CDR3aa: CAIKGLAGGLTDTQYF

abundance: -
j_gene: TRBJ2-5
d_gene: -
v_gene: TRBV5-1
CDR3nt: TGCGCCAGCAGCTTGGGTTGGAACGAAGAGACCCAGTACTTC
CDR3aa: CASSLGWNEETQYF

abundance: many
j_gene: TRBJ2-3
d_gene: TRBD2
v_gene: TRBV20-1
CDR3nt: TGCAGCCCAGGGTTCGGGAGGGCTGGCGATACGCAGTATTTT
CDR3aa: CSPGFGRAGDTQYF

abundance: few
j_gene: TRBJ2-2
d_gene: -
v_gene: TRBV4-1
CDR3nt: TGCGCCAGCAGCCAGATACCGGGTCGTACTATCACCGGGGAGCTGTTTTTT
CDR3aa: CASSQIPGRTITGELFF

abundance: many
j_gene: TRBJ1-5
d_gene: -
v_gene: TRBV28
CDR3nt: TGTGCCAGCAGCCCAGAAGCAGTTGGGGTAGGGCCCCAGCATTTT
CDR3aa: CASSPEAVGVGPQHF

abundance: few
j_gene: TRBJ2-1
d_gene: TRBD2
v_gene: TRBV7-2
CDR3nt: TGTGCCAGCAGCCCGATGGGGGGGGGGGGGCAGTTCTTC
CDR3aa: CASSPMGGGGQFF

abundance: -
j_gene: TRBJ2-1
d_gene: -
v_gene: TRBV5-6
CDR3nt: TGTGCCAGCAGCTTCGGGTTCGGAAACGTGGGGAATGAGCAGTTCTTC
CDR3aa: CASSFGFGNVGNEQFF

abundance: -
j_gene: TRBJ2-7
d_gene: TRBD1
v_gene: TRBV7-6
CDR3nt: TGTGCCAGCAGCGGCCGGGACAGGGGCTACGAGCAGTACTTC
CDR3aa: CASSGRDRGYEQYF

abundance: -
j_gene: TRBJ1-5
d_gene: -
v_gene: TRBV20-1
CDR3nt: TGCAGTGCTAGGGGCCCCGGCTTCCAGCCCCAGCATTTT
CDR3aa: CSARGPGFQPQHF

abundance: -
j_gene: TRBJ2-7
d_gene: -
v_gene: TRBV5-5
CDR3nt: TGTGCCAGCAGCTCGGACACTGGCCGGCCCGCCTACGAGCAGTACTTC
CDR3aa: CASSSDTGRPAYEQYF

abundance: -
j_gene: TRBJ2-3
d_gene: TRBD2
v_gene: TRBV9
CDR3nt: TGTGCCAGCAGTCTATCTAGCGGGGACACAGATACGCAGTATTTT
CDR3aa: CASSLSSGDTDTQYF

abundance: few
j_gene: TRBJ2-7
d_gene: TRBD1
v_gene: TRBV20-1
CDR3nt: TGCAGTGCTTTACAGGGGGCTAGTGGGCTAGACGAGCAGTACTTC
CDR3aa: CSALQGASGLDEQYF

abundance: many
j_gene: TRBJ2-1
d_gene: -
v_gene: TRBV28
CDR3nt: TGTGCCAGCACCCCAGGGAGATACTCCTACAATGAGCAGTTCTTC
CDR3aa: CASTPGRYSYNEQFF

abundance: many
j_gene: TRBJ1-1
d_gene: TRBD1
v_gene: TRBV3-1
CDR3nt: TGTGCCAGCAGCCACAGGGGGTCGAACACTGAAGCTTTCTTT
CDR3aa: CASSHRGSNTEAFF

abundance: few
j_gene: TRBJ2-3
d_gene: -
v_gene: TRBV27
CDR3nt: TGTGCCAGCAGTTTATTAGCAGGGGTCGGGGCAGATACGCAGTATTTT
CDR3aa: CASSLLAGVGADTQYF

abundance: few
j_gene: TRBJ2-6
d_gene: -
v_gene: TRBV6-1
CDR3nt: TGTGCCAGCAGAGGTTCCCCTGGGGCCAACGTCCTGACTTTC
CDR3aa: CASRGSPGANVLTF

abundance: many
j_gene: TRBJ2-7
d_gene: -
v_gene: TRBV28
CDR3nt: TGTGCCAGCAGTTTAAGCGGGCTTAAGGACTACGAGCAGTACTTC
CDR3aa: CASSLSGLKDYEQYF

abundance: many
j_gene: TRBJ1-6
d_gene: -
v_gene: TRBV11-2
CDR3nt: TGTGCCAGCAGCTTGTCCGATAATTCACCCCTCCACTTT
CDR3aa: CASSLSDNSPLHF

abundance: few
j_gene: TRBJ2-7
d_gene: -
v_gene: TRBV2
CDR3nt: TGTGCCGGCAAGAGGACATACACGTACGAGCAGTACTTC
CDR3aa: CAGKRTYTYEQYF

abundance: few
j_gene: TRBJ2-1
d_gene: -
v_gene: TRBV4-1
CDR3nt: TGCGCCAGCAGCCAAGACACAGGGTACAATGAGCAGTTCTTC
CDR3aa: CASSQDTGYNEQFF

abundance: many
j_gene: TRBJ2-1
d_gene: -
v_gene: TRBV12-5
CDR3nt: TGTGCTAGTGGTTTGGGAAGGGCTGGCCCCCGCGGAGACGGCAATGAGCAGTTCTTC
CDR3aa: CASGLGRAGPRGDGNEQFF

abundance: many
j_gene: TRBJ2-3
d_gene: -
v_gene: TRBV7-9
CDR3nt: TGTGCCAGCAGGGACAGTGGCACAGATACGCAGTATTTT
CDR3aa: CASRDSGTDTQYF

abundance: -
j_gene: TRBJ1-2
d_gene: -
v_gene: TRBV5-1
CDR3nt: TGCGCCAGCAGCTCCCGGGGCGCCGCTAACTATGGCTACACCTTC
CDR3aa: CASSSRGAANYGYTF

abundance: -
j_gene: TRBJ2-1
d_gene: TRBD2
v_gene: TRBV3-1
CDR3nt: TGTGCCAGCAGTCCGGGACTAGGGAACTACAATGAGCAGTTCTTC
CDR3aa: CASSPGLGNYNEQFF

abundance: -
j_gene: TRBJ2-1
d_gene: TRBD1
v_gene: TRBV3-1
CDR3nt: TGTGCCAGCAGGGATACCGGGACAGGGAAGTTCTTC
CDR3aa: CASRDTGTGKFF

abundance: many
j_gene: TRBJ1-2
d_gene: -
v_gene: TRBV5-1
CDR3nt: TGCGCCAGCAGAAAGGGGGACCCAGGCTATGGCTACACCTTC
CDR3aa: CASRKGDPGYGYTF

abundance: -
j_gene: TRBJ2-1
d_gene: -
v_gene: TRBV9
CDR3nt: TGTGCCAGCAGGGGGAAACACTACAATGAGCAGTTCTTC
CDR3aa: CASRGKHYNEQFF

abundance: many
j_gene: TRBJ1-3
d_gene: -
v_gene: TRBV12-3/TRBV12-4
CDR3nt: TGTGCCAGCAGGCCGCGGGGTTCAGGAAACACCATATATTTT
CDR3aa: CASRPRGSGNTIYF

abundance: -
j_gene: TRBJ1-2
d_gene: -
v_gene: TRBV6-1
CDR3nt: TGTGCCAGCAATGTGGCAGCTTATGGCTACACCTTC
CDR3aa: CASNVAAYGYTF

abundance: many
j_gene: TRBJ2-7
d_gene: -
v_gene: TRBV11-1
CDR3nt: TGTGCCAGCAGCTTTCCCGGGAACTACGAGCAGTACTTC
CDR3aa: CASSFPGNYEQYF

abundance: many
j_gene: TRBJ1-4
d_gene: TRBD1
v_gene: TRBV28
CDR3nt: TGTGCCAGCAGTTCCCAAGACCGGACAGGGAGGAATGAAAAACTGTTTTTT
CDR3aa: CASSSQDRTGRNEKLFF

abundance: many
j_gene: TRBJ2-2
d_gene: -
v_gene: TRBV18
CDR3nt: TGTGCCAGCTCACCACGGGGCACCGGGGAGCTGTTTTTT
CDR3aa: CASSPRGTGELFF